These T cell receptor beta chains were read from a single sample in a study of T cells in Graves' hyperthyroidism and ophthalmopathy. One entry per CDR3 protein, called by TCRdb with MiXCR from the multiplex PCR reads. The sample lists some 300,000 distinct CDR3 sequences, approximately 13% occurring once. Material: blood. The receptors shown here come from a middle-aged woman with Graves' hyperthyroidism. CDR3s include the opening cysteine and the closing phenylalanine or tryptophan. D genes are given only for firm matches. Rows may omit the clone size; those that give it use once, few, many or a size class.

J: TRBJ2-6; V: TRBV7-9; D: NA; length: 20; size: many; CDR3: CASSRAFGPRPFSGANVLTF; DNA: TGTGCCAGCAGCCGGGCGTTTGGGCCGAGGCCGTTCTCTGGGGCCAACGTCCTGACTTTC
J: TRBJ2-1; V: TRBV28; D: TRBD2; length: 19; size: NA; CDR3: CASSSGGDAGGLVYNEQFF; DNA: TGTGCCAGCAGTTCGGGTGGGGATGCGGGAGGGCTGGTCTACAATGAGCAGTTCTTC
J: TRBJ2-7; V: TRBV7-9; D: TRBD1; length: 15; size: many; CDR3: CASPCARDRVYEQYF; DNA: TGTGCCAGCCCCTGTGCCCGGGACAGAGTCTACGAGCAGTACTTC
J: TRBJ2-3; V: TRBV2; D: NA; length: 12; size: many; CDR3: CASGAGIGAQYF; DNA: TGTGCCAGCGGGGCAGGGATAGGGGCGCAGTATTTT
J: TRBJ2-3; V: TRBV6-1; D: NA; length: 16; size: many; CDR3: CASSHPAGFGTDTQYF; DNA: TGTGCCAGCAGCCACCCGGCGGGTTTCGGCACAGATACGCAGTATTTT
J: TRBJ2-1; V: TRBV18; D: TRBD2; length: 15; size: NA; CDR3: CASSPRAGVRNEQFF; DNA: TGTGCCAGCTCACCAAGGGCGGGAGTTAGGAATGAGCAGTTCTTC
J: TRBJ2-5; V: TRBV2; D: NA; length: 13; size: many; CDR3: CASSEAVGRPWYF; DNA: TGTGCCAGCAGTGAAGCTGTCGGCCGCCCCTGGTACTTC
J: TRBJ2-5; V: TRBV7-2; D: NA; length: 10; size: many; CDR3: CASSLETQYF; DNA: TGTGCCAGCAGCTTAGAGACCCAGTACTTC
J: TRBJ1-5; V: TRBV28; D: NA; length: 15; size: many; CDR3: CASSPWDLLTSPQHF; DNA: TGTGCCAGCAGCCCCTGGGACCTACTAACCAGCCCCCAGCATTTT
J: TRBJ2-1; V: TRBV3-1; D: TRBD2; length: 13; size: many; CDR3: CASSLSGSDEQFF; DNA: TGTGCCAGCAGCCTTAGCGGGAGTGATGAGCAGTTCTTC
J: TRBJ2-5; V: TRBV12-3/TRBV12-4; D: TRBD1; length: 14; size: many; CDR3: CASSGQGPQETQYF; DNA: TGTGCCAGCAGCGGACAGGGGCCCCAAGAGACCCAGTACTTC
J: TRBJ1-1; V: TRBV12-3/TRBV12-4; D: NA; length: 14; size: many; CDR3: CASSRGGWNTEAFF; DNA: TGTGCCAGCAGCCGGGGGGGGTGGAACACTGAAGCTTTCTTT
J: TRBJ2-7; V: TRBV7-9; D: NA; length: 14; size: NA; CDR3: CASSFQQGSYEQYF; DNA: TGTGCCAGCAGCTTCCAACAGGGATCCTACGAGCAGTACTTC
J: TRBJ2-3; V: TRBV11-3; D: NA; length: 15; size: many; CDR3: CASSPFRGRTDTQYF; DNA: TGTGCCAGCAGCCCGTTTCGCGGGCGCACAGATACGCAGTATTTT
J: TRBJ1-1; V: TRBV6-2/TRBV6-3; D: TRBD1; length: 13; size: many; CDR3: CASRGGQEAEAFF; DNA: TGTGCCAGCAGGGGGGGACAGGAGGCTGAAGCTTTCTTT
J: TRBJ2-7; V: TRBV30; D: TRBD2; length: 14; size: NA; CDR3: CAWRVLAGAYEQYF; DNA: TGTGCCTGGAGGGTACTAGCGGGAGCCTACGAGCAGTACTTC
J: TRBJ2-7; V: TRBV6-1; D: TRBD1; length: 15; size: few; CDR3: CASSRSRDSTYEQYF; DNA: TGTGCCAGCAGTAGGAGCCGGGACAGTACCTACGAGCAGTACTTC
J: TRBJ2-5; V: TRBV20-1; D: TRBD1; length: 18; size: few; CDR3: CSAREISGQGVDGETQYF; DNA: TGCAGTGCTAGAGAAATAAGCGGCCAGGGGGTGGATGGAGAGACCCAGTACTTC
J: TRBJ2-3; V: TRBV20-1; D: NA; length: 14; size: many; CDR3: CSAKQQGGTDTQYF; DNA: TGCAGTGCTAAACAACAGGGTGGCACAGATACGCAGTATTTT
J: TRBJ1-1; V: TRBV19; D: NA; length: 11; size: many; CDR3: CASSTDTEAFF; DNA: TGTGCCAGTAGTACGGACACTGAAGCTTTCTTT
J: TRBJ1-1; V: TRBV5-1; D: TRBD1; length: 17; size: once; CDR3: CASSLSGAQGVNTEAFF; DNA: TGCGCCAGCAGCTTATCAGGGGCGCAGGGGGTTAACACTGAAGCTTTCTTT
J: TRBJ1-3; V: TRBV7-9; D: NA; length: 15; size: NA; CDR3: CASSGHGTAGNTIYF; DNA: TGTGCCAGCAGCGGCCATGGGACGGCTGGAAACACCATATATTTT